These T cell receptor beta chains were read from a single sample in a study of shared clonotypes between healthy human individuals. TCRdb keeps only in-frame clones here, not all; method: immunoSEQ multiplex PCR. This sample yields 2 million to 2.5 million clones, of which approximately 95% are seen a single time; 0.39% belongs to the top ten. The specimen was naive CD4+ T cells from PBMCs. Source of these receptors: a man aged 18 to 29 in good health. Some clones in this sample may be carry-over from other donors' samples. The CDR3 runs from the conserved cysteine through the conserved F or W. The order of the fields is D gene, clone size, J gene, V gene, CDR3 protein, CDR3 DNA. D genes are given only for firm matches. Where a row states a size, it is once, few, many or the class of an expanded clone; other rows omit it.

. . TRBJ1-3 TRBV5-5 CASSLAAGSGNTIYF TGTGCCAGCAGCTTGGCCGCCGGCTCTGGAAACACCATATATTTT
. . TRBJ2-7 TRBV7-7 CASSPGGGYEQYF TGTGCCAGCAGCCCCGGGGGAGGCTACGAGCAGTACTTC
TRBD1 . TRBJ2-4 TRBV5-4 CASSSTQGMVNIQYF TGTGCCAGCAGCTCGACACAGGGGATGGTGAACATTCAGTACTTC
TRBD1 . TRBJ2-3 TRBV4-1 CASSITGTVHPTDTQYF TGCGCCAGCAGCATCACCGGGACAGTCCATCCCACAGATACGCAGTATTTT
TRBD1 . TRBJ2-7 TRBV6-1 CASSVTHRDRGTYEQYF TGTGCCAGCAGTGTCACACACAGGGACAGGGGCACCTACGAGCAGTACTTC
. . TRBJ2-1 TRBV7-3 CASSLDYSGNYNEQFF TGTGCCAGCAGCTTAGATTATAGCGGTAACTACAATGAGCAGTTCTTC
TRBD1 . TRBJ2-3 TRBV28 CASRSPGQLISTDTQYF TGTGCCAGCAGATCTCCGGGACAGTTGATTAGCACAGATACGCAGTATTTT
TRBD2 . TRBJ2-1 TRBV9 CASSLAGDFYNEQFF TGTGCCAGCAGCCTAGCGGGGGACTTCTACAATGAGCAGTTCTTC
. . TRBJ2-7 TRBV6-6 CASAGHSYEQYF TGTGCCAGCGCAGGACATAGCTACGAGCAGTACTTC
. . TRBJ2-2 TRBV28 CASSILGTAGGGELFF TGTGCCAGCAGTATCCTCGGGACGGCCGGCGGCGGGGAGCTGTTTTTT
TRBD2 . TRBJ2-3 TRBV11-2 CASSLDSLAGAQYF TGTGCCAGCAGCTTAGATTCGCTAGCGGGAGCGCAGTATTTT
. . TRBJ1-2 TRBV5-5 CASSIQPDGGDRGWYTF TGTGCCAGCAGCATCCAGCCGGACGGTGGGGATAGAGGATGGTACACCTTC
. . TRBJ2-1 TRBV10-2 CASRSPSYNEQFF TGCGCCAGCAGAAGTCCCTCCTACAATGAGCAGTTCTTC
. . TRBJ1-1 TRBV28 CASSLHKAGNTEAFF TGTGCCAGCAGTTTACACAAGGCCGGAAACACTGAAGCTTTCTTT
TRBD2 . TRBJ2-7 TRBV30 CAWSVGSGSGEQYF TGTGCCTGGAGTGTTGGTAGCGGGAGCGGCGAGCAGTACTTC
TRBD1 . TRBJ1-1 TRBV5-1 CASSLWTGTSPEAFF TGCGCCAGCAGCCTGTGGACAGGGACGTCCCCTGAAGCTTTCTTT
. . TRBJ1-2 TRBV27 CASSLRQALPGGYTF TGTGCCAGCAGTCTGCGACAGGCACTCCCGGGGGGCTACACCTTC
TRBD1 . TRBJ2-6 TRBV9 CASSVALGQGASGANVLTF TGTGCCAGCAGCGTAGCCCTGGGACAGGGGGCCTCTGGGGCCAACGTCCTGACTTTC
TRBD1 . TRBJ1-2 TRBV5-6 CASSLVGQGRGYTF TGTGCCAGCAGCTTGGTAGGACAGGGGCGCGGCTACACCTTC
TRBD2 . TRBJ2-7 TRBV27 CASSLSFVGGSSSEQYF TGTGCCAGCAGTTTATCGTTTGTTGGCGGGAGTTCTAGCGAGCAGTACTTC
. . TRBJ1-3 TRBV5-4 CASSLAAGIGNTIYF TGTGCCAGCAGCTTGGCAGCGGGGATCGGAAACACCATATATTTT
. . TRBJ1-3 TRBV5-8 CASSRQIFSGNTIYF TGTGCCAGCAGCCGACAGATTTTCTCTGGAAACACCATATATTTT
TRBD1 . TRBJ1-1 TRBV10-3 CAISPGQGNTEAFF TGTGCCATCAGCCCGGGACAGGGAAACACTGAAGCTTTCTTT
. few TRBJ2-7 TRBV10-1 CASSDRPSRGEQYF TGCGCCAGCAGTGACAGGCCCAGCAGGGGCGAGCAGTACTTC
. . TRBJ2-3 TRBV25-1 CASSEQAGSRTDTQYF TGTGCCAGCAGTGAACAGGCGGGAAGTCGCACAGATACGCAGTATTTT
TRBD1 . TRBJ2-7 TRBV6-5 CASRLGQGYEQYF TGTGCCAGCAGGCTAGGACAGGGCTACGAGCAGTACTTC
. few TRBJ1-5 TRBV28 CASSAGYNQPQHF TGTGCCAGCAGTGCGGGCTACAATCAGCCCCAGCATTTT